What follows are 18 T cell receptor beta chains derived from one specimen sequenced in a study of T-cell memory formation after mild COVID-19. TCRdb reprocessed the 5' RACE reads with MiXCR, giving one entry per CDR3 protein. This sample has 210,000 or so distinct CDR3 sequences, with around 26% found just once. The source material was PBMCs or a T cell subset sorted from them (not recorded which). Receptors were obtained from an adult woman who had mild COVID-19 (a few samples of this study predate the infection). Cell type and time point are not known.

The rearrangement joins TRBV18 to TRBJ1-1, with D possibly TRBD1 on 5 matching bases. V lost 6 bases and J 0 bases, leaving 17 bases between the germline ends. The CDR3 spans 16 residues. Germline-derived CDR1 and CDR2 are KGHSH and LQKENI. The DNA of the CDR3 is TGTGCCAGCTCCCCTGGGACGAGTGTCATGAACACTGAAGCTTTCTTT. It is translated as CASSPGTSVMNTEAFF.

CDR3 region: CASSTRLAGAYEQYF. The CDR3 region has the DNA TGTGCCAGCAGCACCCGACTAGCGGGAGCCTACGAGCAGTACTTC. The rearrangement uses TRBV7-2 and TRBJ2-7; 12 bases map to TRBD2. The CDR3 totals 15 residues. Germline assignment: CDR1 SGHTA and CDR2 FQGNSA. The V and J ends lost 5 bases and 2 bases, in that order; junction bases with no gene match: 4. Full variable domain (remainder filled in from reference TRBV7-2 and TRBJ2-7): GAGVSQSPSNKVTEKGKDVELRCDPISGHTALYWYRQSLGQGLEFLIYFQGNSAPDKSGLPSDRFSAERTGGSVSTLTIQRTQQEDSAVYLCASSTRLAGAYEQYFGPGTRLTVT.

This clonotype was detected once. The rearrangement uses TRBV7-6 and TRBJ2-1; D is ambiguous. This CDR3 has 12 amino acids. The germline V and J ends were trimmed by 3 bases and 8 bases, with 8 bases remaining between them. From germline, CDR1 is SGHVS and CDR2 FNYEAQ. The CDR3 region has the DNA TGTGCCAGCAGCTTCGAGGCGGATGAGCAGTTCTTC. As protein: CASSFEADEQFF. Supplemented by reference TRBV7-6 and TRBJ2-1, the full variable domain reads GAGVSQSPRYKVTKRGQDVALRCDPISGHVSLYWYRQALGQGPEFLTYFNYEAQQDKSGLPNDRFSAERPEGSISTLTIQRTEQRDSAMYRCASSFEADEQFFGPGTRLTVL.

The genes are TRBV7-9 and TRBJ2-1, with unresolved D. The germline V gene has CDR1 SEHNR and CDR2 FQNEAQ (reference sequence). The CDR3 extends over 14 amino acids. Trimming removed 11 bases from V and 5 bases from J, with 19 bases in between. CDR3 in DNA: TGTGCCTCCGGACCCGTGGCACCTGACAATGAGCAGTTCTTC. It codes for CASGPVAPDNEQFF.

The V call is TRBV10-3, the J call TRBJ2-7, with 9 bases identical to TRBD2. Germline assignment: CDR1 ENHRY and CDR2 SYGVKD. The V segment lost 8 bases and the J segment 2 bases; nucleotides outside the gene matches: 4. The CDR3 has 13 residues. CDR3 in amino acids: CAIASGDPYEQYF. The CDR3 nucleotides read TGTGCCATCGCTAGCGGGGACCCCTACGAGCAGTACTTC.

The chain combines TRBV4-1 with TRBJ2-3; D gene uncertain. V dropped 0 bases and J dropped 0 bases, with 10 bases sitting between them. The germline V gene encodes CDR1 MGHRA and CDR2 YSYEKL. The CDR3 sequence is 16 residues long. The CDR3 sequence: CASSQEVYRSTDTQYF. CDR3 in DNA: TGCGCCAGCAGCCAAGAAGTTTACCGGAGCACAGATACGCAGTATTTT.

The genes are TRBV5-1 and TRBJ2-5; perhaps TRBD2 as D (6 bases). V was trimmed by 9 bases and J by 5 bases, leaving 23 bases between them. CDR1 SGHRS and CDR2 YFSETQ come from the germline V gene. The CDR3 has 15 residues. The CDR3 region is CATGEGGVLGETQYF. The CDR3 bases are TGCGCCACCGGGGAAGGAGGGGTGCTGGGCGAGACCCAGTACTTC.

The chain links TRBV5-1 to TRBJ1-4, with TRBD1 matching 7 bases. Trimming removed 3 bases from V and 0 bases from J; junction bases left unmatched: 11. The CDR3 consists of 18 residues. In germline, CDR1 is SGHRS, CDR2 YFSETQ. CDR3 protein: CASSSTGTSRSTNEKLFF. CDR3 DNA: TGCGCCAGCAGCTCGACAGGGACTTCGCGTTCAACTAATGAAAAACTGTTTTTT.

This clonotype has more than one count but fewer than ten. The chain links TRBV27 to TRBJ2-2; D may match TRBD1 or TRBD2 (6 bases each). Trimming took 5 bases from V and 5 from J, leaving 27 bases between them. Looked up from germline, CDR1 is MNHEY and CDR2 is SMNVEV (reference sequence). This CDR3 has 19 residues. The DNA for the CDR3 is TGTGCCAGCAGTCTTAGGGGGGCCCCGGGGGCTGGGGGTACCGGGGAGCTGTTTTTT. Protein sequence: CASSLRGAPGAGGTGELFF.

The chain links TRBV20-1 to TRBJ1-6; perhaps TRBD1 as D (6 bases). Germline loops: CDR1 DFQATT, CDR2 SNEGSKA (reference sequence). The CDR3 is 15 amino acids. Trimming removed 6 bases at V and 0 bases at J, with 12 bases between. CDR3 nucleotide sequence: TGCAGTGCCTGGACGGACAGCTCCTATAATTCACCCCTCCACTTT. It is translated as CSAWTDSSYNSPLHF.

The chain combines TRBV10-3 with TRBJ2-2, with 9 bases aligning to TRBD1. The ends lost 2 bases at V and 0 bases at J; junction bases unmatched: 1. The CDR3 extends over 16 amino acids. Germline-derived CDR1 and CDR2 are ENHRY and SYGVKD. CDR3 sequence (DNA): TGTGCCATCAGTGAGACAGGGGGCACGAACACCGGGGAGCTGTTTTTT. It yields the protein CAISETGGTNTGELFF.

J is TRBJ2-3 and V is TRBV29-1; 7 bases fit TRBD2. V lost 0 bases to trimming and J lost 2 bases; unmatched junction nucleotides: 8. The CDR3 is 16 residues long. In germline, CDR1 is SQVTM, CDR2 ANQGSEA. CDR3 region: CSVEDRERGATDTQYF. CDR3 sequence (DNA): TGCAGCGTTGAAGATCGTGAGCGGGGAGCCACAGATACGCAGTATTTT.

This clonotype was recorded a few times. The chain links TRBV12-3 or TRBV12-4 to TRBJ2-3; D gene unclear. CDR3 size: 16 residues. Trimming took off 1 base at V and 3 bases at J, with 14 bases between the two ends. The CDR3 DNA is TGTGCCAGCAGTTTAGATGCATATCTGATTACAGATACGCAGTATTTT. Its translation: CASSLDAYLITDTQYF.

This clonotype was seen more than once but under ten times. CDR3 loop: CASSWDRDQPQHF. The CDR3 DNA is TGTGCCAGCAGTTGGGACAGGGATCAGCCCCAGCATTTT. The V and J genes are TRBV12-3 or TRBV12-4 and TRBJ1-5; 9 nucleotides line up with TRBD1. Germline trimming cut 4 bases from V and 5 bases from J; bases unmatched to any gene: 0. CDR3 size: 13 residues.

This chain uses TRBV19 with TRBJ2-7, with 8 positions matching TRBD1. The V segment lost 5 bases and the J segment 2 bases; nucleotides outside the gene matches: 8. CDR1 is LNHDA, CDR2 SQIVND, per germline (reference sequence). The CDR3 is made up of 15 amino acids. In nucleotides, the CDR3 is TGTGCCAGTAGTCCAGGGACAGGAATCACCTACGAGCAGTACTTC. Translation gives CASSPGTGITYEQYF.

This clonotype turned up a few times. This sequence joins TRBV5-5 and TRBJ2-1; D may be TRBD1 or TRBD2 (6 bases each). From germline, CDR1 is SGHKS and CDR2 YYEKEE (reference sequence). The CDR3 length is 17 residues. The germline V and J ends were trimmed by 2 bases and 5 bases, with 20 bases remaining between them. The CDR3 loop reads CASSFAYPGGGNNEQFF. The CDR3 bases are TGTGCCAGCAGCTTTGCTTACCCAGGAGGGGGAAACAATGAGCAGTTCTTC.

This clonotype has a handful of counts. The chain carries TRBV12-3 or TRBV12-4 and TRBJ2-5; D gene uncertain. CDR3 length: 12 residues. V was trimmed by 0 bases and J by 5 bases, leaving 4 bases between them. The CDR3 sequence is CASSLAWETQYF. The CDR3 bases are TGTGCCAGCAGTTTAGCGTGGGAGACCCAGTACTTC.

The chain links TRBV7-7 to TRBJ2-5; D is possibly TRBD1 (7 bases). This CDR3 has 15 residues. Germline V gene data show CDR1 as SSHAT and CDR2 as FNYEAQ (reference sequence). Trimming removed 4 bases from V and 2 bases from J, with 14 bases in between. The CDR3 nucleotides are TGTGCCAGCAGCTCAGGGAGGACAGGTCAAGAGACCCAGTACTTC. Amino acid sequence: CASSSGRTGQETQYF.